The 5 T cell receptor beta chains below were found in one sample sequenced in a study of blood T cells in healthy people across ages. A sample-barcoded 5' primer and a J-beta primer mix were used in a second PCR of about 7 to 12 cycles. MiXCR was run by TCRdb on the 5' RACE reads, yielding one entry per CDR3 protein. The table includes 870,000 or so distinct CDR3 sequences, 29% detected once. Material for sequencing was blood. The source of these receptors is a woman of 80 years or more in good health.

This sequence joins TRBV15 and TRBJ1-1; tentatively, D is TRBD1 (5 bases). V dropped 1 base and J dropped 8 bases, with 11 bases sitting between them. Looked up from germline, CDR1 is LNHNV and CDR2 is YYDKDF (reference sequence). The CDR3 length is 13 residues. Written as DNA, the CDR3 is TGTGCCACCAGCAGAGGATTCGGGGCAGAAGCTTTCTTT. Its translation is CATSRGFGAEAFF. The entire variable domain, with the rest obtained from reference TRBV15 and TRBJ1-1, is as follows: DAMVIQNPRYQVTQFGKPVTLSCSQTLNHNVMYWYQQKSSQAPKLLFHYYDKDFNNEADTPDNFQSRRPNTSFCFLDIRSPGLGDTAMYLCATSRGFGAEAFFGQGTRLTVV.

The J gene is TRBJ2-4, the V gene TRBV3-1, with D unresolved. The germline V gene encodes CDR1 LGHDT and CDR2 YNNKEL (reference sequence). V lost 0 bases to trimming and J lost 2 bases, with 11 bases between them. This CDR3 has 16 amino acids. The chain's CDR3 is CASSQEGRRTKNIQYF. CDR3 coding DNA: TGTGCCAGCAGCCAAGAGGGTCGTCGAACCAAAAACATTCAGTACTTC.

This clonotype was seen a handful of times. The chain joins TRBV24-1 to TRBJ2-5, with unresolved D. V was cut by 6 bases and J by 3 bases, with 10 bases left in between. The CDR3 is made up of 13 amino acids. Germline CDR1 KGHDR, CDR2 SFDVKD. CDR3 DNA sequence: TGTGCCACCAGTTCATCAGCCAAAGAGACCCAGTACTTC. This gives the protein CATSSSAKETQYF.

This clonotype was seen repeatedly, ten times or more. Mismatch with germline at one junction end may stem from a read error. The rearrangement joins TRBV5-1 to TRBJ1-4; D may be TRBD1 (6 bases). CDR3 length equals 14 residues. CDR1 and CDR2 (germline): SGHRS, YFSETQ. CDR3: CASSLGQPNEKLFF. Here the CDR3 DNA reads TGTGCCAGCAGCTTAGGACAGCCTAATGAAAAACTGTTTTTT.

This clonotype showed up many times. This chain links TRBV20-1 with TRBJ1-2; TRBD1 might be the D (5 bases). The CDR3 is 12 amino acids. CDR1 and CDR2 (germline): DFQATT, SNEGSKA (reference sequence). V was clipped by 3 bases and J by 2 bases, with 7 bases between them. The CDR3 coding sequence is TGCAGTGCTAGTTGGGGGAACTATGGCTACACCTTC. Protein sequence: CSASWGNYGYTF.